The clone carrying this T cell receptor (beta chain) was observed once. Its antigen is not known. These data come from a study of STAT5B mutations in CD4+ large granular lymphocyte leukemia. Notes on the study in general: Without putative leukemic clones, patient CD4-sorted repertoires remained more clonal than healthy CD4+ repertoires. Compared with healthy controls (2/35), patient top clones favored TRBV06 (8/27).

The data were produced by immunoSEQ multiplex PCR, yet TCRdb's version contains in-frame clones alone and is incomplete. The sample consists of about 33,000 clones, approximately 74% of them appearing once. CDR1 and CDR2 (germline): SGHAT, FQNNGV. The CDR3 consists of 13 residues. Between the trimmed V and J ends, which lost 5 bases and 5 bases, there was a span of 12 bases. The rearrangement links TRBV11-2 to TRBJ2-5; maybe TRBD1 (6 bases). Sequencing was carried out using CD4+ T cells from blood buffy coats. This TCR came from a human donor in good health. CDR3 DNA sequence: TGTGCCAGCAGCCTTACAGGGATGGAGACCCAGTACTTC. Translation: CASSLTGMETQYF.